The sequence of this T cell receptor (beta chain) was determined in a study of T cell responses to AZD1222 COVID-19 vaccine. Assay used: immunoSEQ multiplex PCR; TCRdb lists only in-frame clones, some missing. The sample lists some 100,000 clones, about 83% occurring once. The study's findings and limits: Donors, mostly white British, included more females; clonal diversity was possibly underestimated.

The CDR3 is 14 residues long. The V gene lost 5 bases and the J gene lost 2 bases, with 12 bases spanning the gap. Germline V CDR1 and CDR2: MNHEY, SVGAGI. Points on this clone: The antigen is unknown.

The gene calls are TRBV6-5 and TRBJ2-5, with D hard to call. Specimen: peripheral blood, collected on day 0 of AZD1222 vaccination. This TCR was sampled from an adult in good health. Here the CDR3 reads CASSRPGRQETQYF. The CDR3, as DNA: TGTGCCAGCAGTCGCCCGGGCAGGCAAGAGACCCAGTACTTC.